This T cell receptor beta chain was identified in a study of vaccination effects on CD4 cells after COVID-19. Findings and limits, study-wide: Marked clonal contraction of both clone types appeared late after vaccination. Only a few convalescent patients and no early post-infection timepoints featured in the study.

Sequenced by immunoSEQ multiplex PCR; TCRdb stores in-frame clones only, minus some. Among about 45,000 clones listed, more than 60% were seen once. With the ViraFEST assay, the study expanded antigen-specific CD4+ T cells using viral peptide pools, then sequenced them. CD4+ T cell isolation took place after 10 days of culture. PCR confirmed that the person was infected with SARS-CoV-2 between March and December 2020. Each culture had half its medium swapped for IL-2 medium on days 3 and 7. This clone turned up a few times. The antigen is unknown. The CDR3 contains 15 residues. The germline CDR1 and CDR2 sequences are SGHRS and YFSETQ. The V and J ends lost 0 bases and 2 bases respectively, with 9 bases between them.

Specimen: CD4+ T cells from PBMCs cultured with a peptide pool, collected before COVID-19 vaccination. The chain couples TRBV5-1 to TRBJ2-1; D unresolved. This sequence originates from a human donor who had a prior SARS-CoV-2 infection. CDR3 nucleotide sequence: TGCGCCAGCAGCTTGGTGGAAGGAACCTACAATGAGCAGTTCTTC. Translating gives CASSLVEGTYNEQFF.